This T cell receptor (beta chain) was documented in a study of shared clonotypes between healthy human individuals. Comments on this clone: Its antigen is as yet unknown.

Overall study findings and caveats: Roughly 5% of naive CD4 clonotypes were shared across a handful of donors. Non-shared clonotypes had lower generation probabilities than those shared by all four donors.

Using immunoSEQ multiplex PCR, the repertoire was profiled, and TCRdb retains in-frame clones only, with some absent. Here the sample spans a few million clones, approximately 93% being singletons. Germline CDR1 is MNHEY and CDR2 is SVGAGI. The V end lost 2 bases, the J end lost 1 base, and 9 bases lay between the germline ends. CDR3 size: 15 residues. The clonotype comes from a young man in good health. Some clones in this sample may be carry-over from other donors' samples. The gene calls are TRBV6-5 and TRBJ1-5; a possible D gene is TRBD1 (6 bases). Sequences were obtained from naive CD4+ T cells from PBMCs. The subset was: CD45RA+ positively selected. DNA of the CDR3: TGTGCCAGCAGTTACAGGGGGGAGAGCAATCAGCCCCAGCATTTT. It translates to CASSYRGESNQPQHF.